The present T cell receptor beta chain was sequenced within a study of identical twins. This clonotype was detected a few times. Each CDR3 protein gets one entry after TCRdb re-called the 5' RACE reads with MiXCR. The data show about 470,000 distinct CDR3 sequences, approximately 25% seen once. A further study also used this sample, focusing on T cells expressing NK-cell markers.

This receptor was identified in a woman in her late teens or twenties in good health. The material sequenced was CD4+ T cells sorted from blood.

The CDR3 region has the DNA TGTGCCAGCAGTTACTTTAGCGGGAGGCGGTTCGCCTACGAGCAGTACTTC. This gives the protein CASSYFSGRRFAYEQYF. V usage is TRBV6-2 or TRBV6-3 and J usage is TRBJ2-7, with TRBD2 matching 10 bases. With V trimmed by 1 base and J by 2 bases, 8 bases remained unmatched. The CDR3 runs to 17 residues. CDR1 is MNHEY and CDR2 is SVGEGT in the germline V gene.